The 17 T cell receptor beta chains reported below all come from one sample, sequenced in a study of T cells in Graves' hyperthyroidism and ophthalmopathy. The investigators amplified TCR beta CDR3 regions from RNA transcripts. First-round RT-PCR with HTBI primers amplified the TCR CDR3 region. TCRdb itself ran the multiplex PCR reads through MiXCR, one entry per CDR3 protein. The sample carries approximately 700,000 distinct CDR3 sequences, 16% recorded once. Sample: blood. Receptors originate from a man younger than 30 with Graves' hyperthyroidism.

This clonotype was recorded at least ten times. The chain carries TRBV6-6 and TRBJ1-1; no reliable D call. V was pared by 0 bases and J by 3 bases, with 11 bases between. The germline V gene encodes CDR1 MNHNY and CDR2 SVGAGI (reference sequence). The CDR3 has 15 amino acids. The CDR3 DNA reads TGTGCCAGCAGTTACTCGAATAACGGGGACACTGAAGCTTTCTTT. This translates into CASSYSNNGDTEAFF.

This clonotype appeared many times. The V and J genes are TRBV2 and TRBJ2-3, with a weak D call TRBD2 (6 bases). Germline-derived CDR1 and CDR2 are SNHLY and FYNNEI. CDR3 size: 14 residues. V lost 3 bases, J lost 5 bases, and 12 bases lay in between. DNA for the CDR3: TGTGCCAGCAGTGAGTCGGGAGTGGGAGATACGCAGTATTTT. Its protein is CASSESGVGDTQYF. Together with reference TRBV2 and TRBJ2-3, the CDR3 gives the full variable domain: EPEVTQTPSHQVTQMGQEVILRCVPISNHLYFYWYRQILGQKVEFLVSFYNNEISEKSEIFDDQFSVERPDGSNFTLKIRSTKLEDSAMYFCASSESGVGDTQYFGPGTRLTVL.

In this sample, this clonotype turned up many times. The DNA for the CDR3 is TGCAGCGTTGAAAAGGGGGCCTGGACTGAAGCTTTCTTT. It specifies CSVEKGAWTEAFF. The rearrangement links TRBV29-1 to TRBJ1-1; 7 bases are a match to TRBD1. V shed 2 bases, J shed 5 bases, and the junction held 5 bases outside the gene matches. CDR1 SQVTM and CDR2 ANQGSEA come from the germline V gene. This CDR3 is 13 amino acids long. Full variable domain (remainder filled in from reference TRBV29-1 and TRBJ1-1): SAVISQKPSRDICQRGTSLTIQCQVDSQVTMMFWYRQQPGQSLTLIATANQGSEATYESGFVIDKFPISRPNLTFSTLTVSNMSPEDSSIYLCSVEKGAWTEAFFGQGTRLTVV.

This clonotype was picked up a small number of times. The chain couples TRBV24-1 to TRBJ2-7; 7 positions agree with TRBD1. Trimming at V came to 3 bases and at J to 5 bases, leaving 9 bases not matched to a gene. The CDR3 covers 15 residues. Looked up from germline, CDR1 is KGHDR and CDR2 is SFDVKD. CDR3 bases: TGTGCCACCAGTGATCAGCGACAGGGATTCCACGAGCAGTACTTC. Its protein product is CATSDQRQGFHEQYF.

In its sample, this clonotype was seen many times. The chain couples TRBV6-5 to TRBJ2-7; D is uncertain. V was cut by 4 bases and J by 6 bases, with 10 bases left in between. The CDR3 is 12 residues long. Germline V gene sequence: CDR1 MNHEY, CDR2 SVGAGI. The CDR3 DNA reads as TGTGCCAGCAGTTCCTACGACTCCGAGCAGTACTTC. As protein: CASSSYDSEQYF.

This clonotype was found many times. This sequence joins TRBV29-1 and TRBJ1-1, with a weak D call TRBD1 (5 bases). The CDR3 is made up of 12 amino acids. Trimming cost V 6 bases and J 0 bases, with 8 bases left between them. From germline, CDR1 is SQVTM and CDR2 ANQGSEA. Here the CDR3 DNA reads TGCAGCGTCGGGGCAATGAACACTGAAGCTTTCTTT. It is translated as CSVGAMNTEAFF.

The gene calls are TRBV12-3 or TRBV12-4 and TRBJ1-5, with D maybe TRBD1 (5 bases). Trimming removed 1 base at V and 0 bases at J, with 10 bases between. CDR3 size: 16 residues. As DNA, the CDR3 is TGTGCCAGCAGTTTAGGGGGGACCTATAGCAATCAGCCCCAGCATTTT. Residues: CASSLGGTYSNQPQHF.

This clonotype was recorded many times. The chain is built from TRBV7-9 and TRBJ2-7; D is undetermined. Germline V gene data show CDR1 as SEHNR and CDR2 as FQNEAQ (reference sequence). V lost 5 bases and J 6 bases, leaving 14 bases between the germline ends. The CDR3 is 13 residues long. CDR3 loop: CASSAPSAFEQYF. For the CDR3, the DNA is TGTGCCAGCAGCGCCCCCTCTGCGTTCGAGCAGTACTTC.

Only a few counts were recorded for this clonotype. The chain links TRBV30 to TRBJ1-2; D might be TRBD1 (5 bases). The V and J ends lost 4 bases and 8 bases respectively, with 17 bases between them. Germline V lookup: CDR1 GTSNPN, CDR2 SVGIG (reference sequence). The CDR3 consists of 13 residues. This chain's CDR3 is CAWKGMAQGGYTF. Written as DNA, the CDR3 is TGTGCCTGGAAAGGGATGGCTCAGGGCGGCTACACCTTC. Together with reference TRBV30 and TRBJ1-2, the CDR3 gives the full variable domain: SQTIHQWPATLVQPVGSPLSLECTVEGTSNPNLYWYRQAAGRGLQLLFYSVGIGQISSEVPQNLSASRPQDRQFILSSKKLLLSDSGFYLCAWKGMAQGGYTFGSGTRLTVV.

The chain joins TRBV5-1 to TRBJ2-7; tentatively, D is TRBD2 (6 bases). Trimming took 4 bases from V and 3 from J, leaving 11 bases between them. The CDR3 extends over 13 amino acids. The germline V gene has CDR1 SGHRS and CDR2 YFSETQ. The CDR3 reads CASSDGGVYEQYF. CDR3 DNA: TGCGCCAGCAGCGACGGGGGAGTCTACGAGCAGTACTTC. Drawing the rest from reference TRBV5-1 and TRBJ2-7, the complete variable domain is KAGVTQTPRYLIKTRGQQVTLSCSPISGHRSVSWYQQTPGQGLQFLFEYFSETQRNKGNFPGRFSGRQFSNSRSEMNVSTLELGDSALYLCASSDGGVYEQYFGPGTRLTVT.

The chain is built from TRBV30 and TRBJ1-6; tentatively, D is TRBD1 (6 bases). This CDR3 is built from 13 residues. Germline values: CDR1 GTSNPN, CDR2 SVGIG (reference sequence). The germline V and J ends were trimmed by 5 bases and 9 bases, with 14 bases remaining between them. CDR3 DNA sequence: TGTGCCTGGGCCAGGGGTGGGGGTTCACCCCTCCACTTT. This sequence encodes CAWARGGGSPLHF.

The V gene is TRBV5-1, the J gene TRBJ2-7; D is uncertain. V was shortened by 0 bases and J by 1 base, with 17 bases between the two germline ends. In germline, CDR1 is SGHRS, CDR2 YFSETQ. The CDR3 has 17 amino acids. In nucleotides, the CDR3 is TGCGCCAGCAGCTTGGGATACAGTGGAGTAAGATCCTACGAGCAGTACTTC. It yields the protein CASSLGYSGVRSYEQYF.

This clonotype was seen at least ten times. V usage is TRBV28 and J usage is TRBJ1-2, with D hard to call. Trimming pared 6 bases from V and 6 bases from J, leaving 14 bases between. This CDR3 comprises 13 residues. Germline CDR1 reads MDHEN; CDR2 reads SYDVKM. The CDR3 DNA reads TGTGCCAGCAGCCGCATTACTGGGAATGGCTACACCTTC. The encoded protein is CASSRITGNGYTF.

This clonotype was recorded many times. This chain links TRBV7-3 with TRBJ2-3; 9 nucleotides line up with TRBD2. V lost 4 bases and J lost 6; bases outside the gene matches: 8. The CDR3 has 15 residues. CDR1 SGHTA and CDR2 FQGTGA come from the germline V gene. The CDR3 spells CASSWIAGELDTQYF. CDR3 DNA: TGTGCCAGCAGCTGGATAGCGGGAGAACTTGATACGCAGTATTTT. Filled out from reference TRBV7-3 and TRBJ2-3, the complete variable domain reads GAGVSQTPSNKVTEKGKYVELRCDPISGHTALYWYRQSLGQGPEFLIYFQGTGAADDSGLPNDRFFAVRPEGSVSTLKIQRTERGDSAVYLCASSWIAGELDTQYFGPGTRLTVL.

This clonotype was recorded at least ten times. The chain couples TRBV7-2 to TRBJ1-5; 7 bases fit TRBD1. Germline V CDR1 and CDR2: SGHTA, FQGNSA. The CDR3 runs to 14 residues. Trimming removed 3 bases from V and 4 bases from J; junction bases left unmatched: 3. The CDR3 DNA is TGTGCCAGCAGCTTCTCGACAGGGAATCAGCCCCAGCATTTT. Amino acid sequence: CASSFSTGNQPQHF.

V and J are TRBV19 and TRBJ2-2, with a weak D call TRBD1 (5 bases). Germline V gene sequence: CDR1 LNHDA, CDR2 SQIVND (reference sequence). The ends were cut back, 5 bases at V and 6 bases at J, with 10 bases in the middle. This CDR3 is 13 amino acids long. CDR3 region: CASSVLRAGELFF. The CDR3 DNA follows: TGTGCCAGTAGTGTGCTCAGGGCCGGGGAGCTGTTTTTT.

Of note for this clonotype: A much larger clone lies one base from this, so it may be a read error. The CDR3 DNA sequence: TGTGCCAGTGGGACAGCCCCCTCCTACGAGCAGTACTTC. This codes for CASGTAPSYEQYF. The rearrangement joins TRBV27 to TRBJ2-7, with 7 bases aligning to TRBD1. The CDR3 loop spans 13 amino acids. The ends lost 9 bases at V and 0 bases at J; junction bases unmatched: 5. CDR1 is MNHEY and CDR2 is SMNVEV in the germline V gene (reference sequence).